This TCR beta chain derives from a study of a mutant IDH1 vaccine in newly diagnosed glioma. Study at large: Averaging around 42 years of age, treated patients were about 60% male and 37.5% female.

Generated by immunoSEQ multiplex PCR, the TCRdb table keeps only in-frame clones and is missing some. The sample gives fewer than 35,000 clones, approximately 84% of which show up once; 29% is in the top ten. As to this clone: Its specificity is not known.

Time point defined: week 47, end of study. Each dose of the vaccine consisted of 300 ug of mutant IDH1 20-mer peptide, with topical imiquimod. Germline V gene data show CDR1 as SGHNT and CDR2 as YYREEE (reference sequence). The trim removed 4 bases at V and 6 bases at J, leaving 9 bases unmatched. This CDR3 is built from 15 residues. The specimen was PBMCs, collected from a glioma patient whose treatment included an IDH1 peptide vaccine. J is TRBJ1-4 and V is TRBV5-4; 7 nucleotides line up with TRBD1. This receptor was taken from a young man with glioma. The CDR3 nucleotides read TGTGCCAGCAGCAACAACAGGGGCGGAGATGAAAAACTGTTTTTT. Protein sequence: CASSNNRGGDEKLFF. Supplemented by reference TRBV5-4 and TRBJ1-4, the full variable domain reads ETGVTQSPTHLIKTRGQQVTLRCSSQSGHNTVSWYQQALGQGPQFIFQYYREEENGRGNFPPRFSGLQFPNYSSELNVNALELDDSALYLCASSNNRGGDEKLFFGSGTQLSVL.